The 12 T cell receptor beta chains presented below share a single source sample, sequenced in a study of vaccination and CD4 T cells after COVID-19 (dated by TCRdb to 2022 to 2024). Their antigen targets remain unknown. Library creation used PCR. The sample was run on an Illumina iSeq 100. TCR sequencing of DNA from cultured CD4+ T cells used the Oncomine TCR Beta short-read assay at the Johns Hopkins FTIC core. The raw public reads went through TCRdb reprocessing: fastp at Q25, MiXCR clone calling, in-frame beta chains kept. Rows merge per CDR3 protein into single entries with the most common DNA and genes. The sample has roughly 16,000 distinct CDR3 sequences on record, 40% to 55% of them singletons. The ten largest clones add up to 10% to 15% of the sample. The sample's treatment or condition label, in plain terms: approximately 10-day PBMC culture with coronavirus spike peptide pools or control peptides (ViraFEST assay).

The specimen sequenced was CD4+ T cells from blood, cultured in vitro. These receptors were obtained from a human donor who had recovered from COVID-19.

This clonotype was picked up a small number of times. The chain is built from TRBV12-3 or TRBV12-4 and TRBJ2-7; possibly TRBD1 for D (5 bases). The CDR3 has 14 residues. Trimming shortened V by 7 bases and J by 4 bases, and 17 bases separated the two germline ends. CDR3 DNA sequence: TGTGCCAGCACCCCTTCGGCGACAGTTTACGAGCAGTACTTC. Protein product: CASTPSATVYEQYF.

The genes are TRBV7-2 and TRBJ2-2; D not resolved. Germline V lookup: CDR1 SGHTA, CDR2 FQGNSA. Trimming removed 4 bases at V and 1 base at J, with 7 bases between. The CDR3 runs 14 residues. The CDR3 region is CASSYWVNTGELFF. Here the CDR3 DNA reads TGTGCCAGCAGCTATTGGGTGAACACCGGGGAGCTGTTTTTT. Variable domain in full (rest from reference TRBV7-2 and TRBJ2-2): GAGVSQSPSNKVTEKGKDVELRCDPISGHTALYWYRQSLGQGLEFLIYFQGNSAPDKSGLPSDRFSAERTGGSVSTLTIQRTQQEDSAVYLCASSYWVNTGELFFGEGSRLTVL.

The chain combines TRBV20-1 with TRBJ1-5, with D possibly TRBD1 on 5 matching bases. V was trimmed by 2 bases and J by 2 bases, leaving 10 bases between them. The CDR3 totals 14 residues. Per germline, CDR1 DFQATT and CDR2 SNEGSKA (reference sequence). The CDR3 sequence: CSARRTGGNQPQHF. The CDR3 nucleotides read TGCAGTGCTAGACGGACGGGGGGCAATCAGCCCCAGCATTTT.

The chain carries TRBV27 and TRBJ2-7; weak D call: TRBD2 (5 bases). V lost 6 bases, J lost 5 bases, and 17 bases lay in between. The CDR3 totals 14 residues. Germline V gene sequence: CDR1 MNHEY, CDR2 SMNVEV (reference sequence). Here the CDR3 DNA reads TGTGCCAGCAGCCTCTTCGCGGGTTCGAACGAGCAGTACTTC. Its translation: CASSLFAGSNEQYF.

The rearrangement links TRBV7-2 to TRBJ1-5; D possibly corresponds to TRBD1 (6 bases). Germline assignment: CDR1 SGHTA and CDR2 FQGNSA. The CDR3 contains 15 residues. V was cut by 5 bases and J by 7 bases, with 18 bases left in between. The CDR3 DNA reads TGTGCCAGCAGCCGATCGACAGGAGGGCACCAGCCCCAGCATTTT. Protein product: CASSRSTGGHQPQHF.

This clonotype was picked up a small number of times. V and J are TRBV7-2 and TRBJ1-6; 8 bases fit TRBD1. Germline V CDR1 and CDR2: SGHTA, FQGNSA. CDR3 length equals 16 residues. With 4 bases clipped from V and 7 bases from J, the junction kept 9 bases outside the gene matches. CDR3 DNA sequence: TGTGCCAGCAGCTCTCTAGGACAGGGAAAAAATTCACCCCTCCACTTT. Translated: CASSSLGQGKNSPLHF.

This chain links TRBV7-3 with TRBJ2-3; 12 positions agree with TRBD2. J was trimmed by 3 bases and V by 4 bases; bases with no gene match: 2. This CDR3 contains 15 residues. Per the germline V gene, CDR1 is SGHTA and CDR2 is FQGTGA. Here the CDR3 reads CASSSTSGRTDTQYF. For the CDR3, the DNA is TGTGCCAGCAGCTCGACTAGCGGGAGAACAGATACGCAGTATTTT.

The table lists this clonotype with a few counts. The chain uses TRBV10-1 and TRBJ2-7; D perhaps matches TRBD1 (5 bases). The CDR3 runs 15 residues. V gave up 4 bases and J gave up 2 bases, with 15 bases separating them. Germline CDR1 and CDR2: WNHNN and SYGVQD (reference sequence). The CDR3 sequence: CASSVPGRNPYEQYF. The CDR3 DNA reads as TGCGCCAGCAGTGTTCCAGGGCGGAACCCCTACGAGCAGTACTTC.

V gene TRBV9 combines with J gene TRBJ2-1, with D maybe TRBD2 (7 bases). The ends were cut back, 3 bases at V and 2 bases at J, with 12 bases in the middle. CDR1 SGDLS and CDR2 YYNGEE come from the germline V gene. CDR3 size: 15 residues. DNA for the CDR3: TGTGCCAGCAGCGAGGGGGGGGCCACCTACAATGAGCAGTTCTTC. Its translation: CASSEGGATYNEQFF.

There are a few counts of this clonotype. This chain joins TRBV20-1 and TRBJ1-1, with D maybe TRBD1 (5 bases). Trimming cost V 3 bases and J 3 bases, with 11 bases left between them. Germline V CDR1 and CDR2: DFQATT, SNEGSKA (reference sequence). The CDR3 has 13 amino acids. The CDR3 bases are TGCAGTGCTAGGGGGGAAGTGCACACTGAAGCTTTCTTT. Protein product: CSARGEVHTEAFF.

The chain employs TRBV7-2 and TRBJ2-3; 11 bases are a match to TRBD2. The V and J ends lost 5 bases and 11 bases, in that order; junction bases with no gene match: 18. The length of the CDR3 is 17 residues. Germline CDR1 and CDR2: SGHTA and FQGNSA. The CDR3 DNA follows: TGTGCCAGCAGCCCTCCGGGACTAGCGGTTAGTACAGCGGGGCAGTATTTT. Amino acid sequence: CASSPPGLAVSTAGQYF.

This clonotype was counted a few times. The CDR3 sequence: CASSPQQVYTEAFF. The CDR3 DNA sequence: TGTGCCAGCAGCCCCCAGCAGGTTTACACTGAAGCTTTCTTT. The V and J genes are TRBV6-2 or TRBV6-3 and TRBJ1-1; D gene uncertain. V gave up 6 bases and J gave up 3 bases, with 14 bases separating them. There are 14 residues in the CDR3. The germline V gene has CDR1 MNHEY and CDR2 SVGEGT.